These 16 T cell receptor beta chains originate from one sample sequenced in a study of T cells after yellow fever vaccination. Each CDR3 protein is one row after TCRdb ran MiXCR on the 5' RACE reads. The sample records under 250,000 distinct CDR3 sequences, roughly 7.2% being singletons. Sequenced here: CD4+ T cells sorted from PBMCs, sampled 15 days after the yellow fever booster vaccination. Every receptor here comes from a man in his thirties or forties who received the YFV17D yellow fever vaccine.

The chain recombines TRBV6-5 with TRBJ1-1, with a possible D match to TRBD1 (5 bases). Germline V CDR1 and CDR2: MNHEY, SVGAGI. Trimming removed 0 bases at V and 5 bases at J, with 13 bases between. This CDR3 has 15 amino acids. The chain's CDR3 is CASSYSRGSGTEAFF. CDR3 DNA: TGTGCCAGCAGTTACTCGAGGGGTTCGGGGACTGAAGCTTTCTTT.

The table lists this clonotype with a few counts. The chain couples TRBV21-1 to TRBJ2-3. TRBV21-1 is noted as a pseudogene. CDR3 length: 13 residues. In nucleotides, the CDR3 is TGTGCCACTCAAGAGCATTCCACAGATACGCAGTATTTT. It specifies CATQEHSTDTQYF.

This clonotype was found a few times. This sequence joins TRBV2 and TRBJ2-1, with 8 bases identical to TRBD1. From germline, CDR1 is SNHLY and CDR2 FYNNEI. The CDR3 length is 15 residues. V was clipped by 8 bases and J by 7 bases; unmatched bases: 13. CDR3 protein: CASVLRQGLGNEQFF. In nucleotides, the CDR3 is TGTGCCAGCGTCCTAAGACAGGGGCTTGGGAATGAGCAGTTCTTC. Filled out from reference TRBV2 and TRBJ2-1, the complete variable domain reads EPEVTQTPSHQVTQMGQEVILRCVPISNHLYFYWYRQILGQKVEFLVSFYNNEISEKSEIFDDQFSVERPDGSNFTLKIRSTKLEDSAMYFCASVLRQGLGNEQFFGPGTRLTVL.

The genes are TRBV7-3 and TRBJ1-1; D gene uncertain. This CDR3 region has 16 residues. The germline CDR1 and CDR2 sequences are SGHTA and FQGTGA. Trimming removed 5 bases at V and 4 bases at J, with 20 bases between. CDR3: CASSPYPGRWSTEAFF. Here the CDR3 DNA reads TGTGCCAGCAGCCCGTACCCCGGACGATGGAGCACTGAAGCTTTCTTT.

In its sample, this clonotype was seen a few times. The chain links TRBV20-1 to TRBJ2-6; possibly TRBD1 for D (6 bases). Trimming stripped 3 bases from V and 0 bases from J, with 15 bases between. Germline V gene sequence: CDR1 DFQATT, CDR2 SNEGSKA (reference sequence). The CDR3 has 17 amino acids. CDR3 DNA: TGCAGTGCTAGTTCGACAGGCCGCCGCTCTGGGGCCAACGTCCTGACTTTC. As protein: CSASSTGRRSGANVLTF.

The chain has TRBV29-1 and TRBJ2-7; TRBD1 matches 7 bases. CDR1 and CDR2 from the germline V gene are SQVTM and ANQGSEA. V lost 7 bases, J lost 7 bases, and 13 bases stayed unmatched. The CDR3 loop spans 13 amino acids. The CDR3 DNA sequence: TGCAGCGCGAACCGAGACAGGGATGGAGAGCAGTACTTC. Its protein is CSANRDRDGEQYF.

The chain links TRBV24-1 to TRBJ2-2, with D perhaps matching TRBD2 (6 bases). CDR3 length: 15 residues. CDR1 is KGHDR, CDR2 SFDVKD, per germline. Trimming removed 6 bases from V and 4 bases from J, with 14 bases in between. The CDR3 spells CATSSREIGTGELFF. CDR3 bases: TGTGCCACCAGTAGTCGGGAGATAGGCACCGGGGAGCTGTTTTTT.

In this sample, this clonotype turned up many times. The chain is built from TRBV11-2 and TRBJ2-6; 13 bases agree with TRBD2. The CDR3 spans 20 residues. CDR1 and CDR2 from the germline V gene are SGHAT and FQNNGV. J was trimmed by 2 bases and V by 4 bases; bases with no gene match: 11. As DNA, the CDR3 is TGTGCCAGCAGCTCTCGTAGTTGGACTAGCGGGAGACCTGGGGCCAACGTCCTGACTTTC. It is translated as CASSSRSWTSGRPGANVLTF.

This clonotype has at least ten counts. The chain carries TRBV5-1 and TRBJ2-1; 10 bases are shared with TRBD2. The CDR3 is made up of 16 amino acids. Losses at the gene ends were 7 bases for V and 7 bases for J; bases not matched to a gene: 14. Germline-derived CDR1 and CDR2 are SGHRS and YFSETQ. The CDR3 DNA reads TGCGCCAGCGAACCCCTCACTAGCGGGGCCGCTAATGAGCAGTTCTTC. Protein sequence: CASEPLTSGAANEQFF. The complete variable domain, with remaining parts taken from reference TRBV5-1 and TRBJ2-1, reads KAGVTQTPRYLIKTRGQQVTLSCSPISGHRSVSWYQQTPGQGLQFLFEYFSETQRNKGNFPGRFSGRQFSNSRSEMNVSTLELGDSALYLCASEPLTSGAANEQFFGPGTRLTVL.

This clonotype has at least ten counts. CDR3 in DNA: TGTGCCAGCGGTATTATGGGCGGGAACACAGATACGCAGTATTTT. Translation: CASGIMGGNTDTQYF. This chain connects TRBV7-2 to TRBJ2-3, with D perhaps matching TRBD2 (6 bases). Germline V gives CDR1 SGHTA, CDR2 FQGNSA. V was cut by 8 bases and J by 2 bases, with 17 bases left in between. The CDR3 totals 15 residues.

The CDR3 here is CASSRGAEQYF. The CDR3 DNA reads TGTGCCAGCAGTCGAGGGGCCGAGCAGTACTTC. The chain recombines TRBV12-3 or TRBV12-4 with TRBJ2-7; D tentatively reads TRBD1 or TRBD2 (5 bases each). V lost 5 bases to trimming and J lost 6 bases, with 8 bases between them. There are 11 residues in the CDR3.

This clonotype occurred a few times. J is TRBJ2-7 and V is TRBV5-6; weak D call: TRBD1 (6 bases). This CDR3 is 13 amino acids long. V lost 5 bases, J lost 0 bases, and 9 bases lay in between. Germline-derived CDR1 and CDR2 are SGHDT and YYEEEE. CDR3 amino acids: CASRPGVSYEQYF. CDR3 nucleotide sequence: TGTGCCAGCAGGCCAGGGGTCTCCTACGAGCAGTACTTC.

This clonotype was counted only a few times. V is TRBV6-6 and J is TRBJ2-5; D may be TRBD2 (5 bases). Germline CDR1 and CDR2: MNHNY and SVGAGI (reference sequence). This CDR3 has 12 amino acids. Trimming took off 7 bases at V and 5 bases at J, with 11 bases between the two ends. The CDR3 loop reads CASNRGAETQYF. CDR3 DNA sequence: TGTGCCAGCAACCGGGGAGCGGAGACCCAGTACTTC.

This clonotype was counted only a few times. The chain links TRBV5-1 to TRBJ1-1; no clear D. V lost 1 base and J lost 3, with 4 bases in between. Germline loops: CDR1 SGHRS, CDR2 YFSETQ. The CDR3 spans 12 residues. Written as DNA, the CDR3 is TGCGCCAGCAGCTTGCTGGACACTGAAGCTTTCTTT. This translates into CASSLLDTEAFF.

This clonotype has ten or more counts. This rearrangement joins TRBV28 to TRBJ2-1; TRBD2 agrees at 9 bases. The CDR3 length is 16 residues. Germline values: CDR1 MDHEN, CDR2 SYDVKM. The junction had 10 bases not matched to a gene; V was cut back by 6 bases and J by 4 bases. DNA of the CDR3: TGTGCCAGCAGCCCCCGGCTCGCGGGAGGGTACAATGAGCAGTTCTTC. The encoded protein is CASSPRLAGGYNEQFF.

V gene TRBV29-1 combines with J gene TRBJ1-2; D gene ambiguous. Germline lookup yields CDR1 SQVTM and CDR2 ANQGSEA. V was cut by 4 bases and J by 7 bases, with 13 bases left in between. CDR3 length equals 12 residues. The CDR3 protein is CSVVRSGLGYTF. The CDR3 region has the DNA TGCAGCGTTGTACGATCCGGGCTTGGCTACACCTTC.